This TCR beta chain is drawn from a study of T cells after yellow fever vaccination. One entry per CDR3 protein, called by TCRdb with MiXCR from the 5' RACE reads. The repertoire includes over 65,000 distinct CDR3 sequences, about 14% of them detected once, and roughly 25% sits in the top ten. Per the germline V gene, CDR1 is KGHSH and CDR2 is LQKENI. The V and J ends lost 3 bases and 5 bases, in that order; junction bases with no gene match: 5. The CDR3 is made up of 14 amino acids. Ten or more counts support this clonotype. The TCR comes from a man younger than 35 who received the YFV17D yellow fever vaccine. Sequencing was performed on CD8+ T cells not binding an NS4B(214-222) dextramer, sorted from PBMCs, taken roughly 23 days after the first yellow fever vaccination. The chain uses TRBV18 and TRBJ2-5; 8 nucleotides align to TRBD1. The CDR3 is CASSPGQDLETQYF. CDR3 DNA: TGTGCCAGCTCACCGGGACAGGATTTGGAGACCCAGTACTTC.